This paragraph covers one T cell receptor beta chain sequence. The antigen remains unidentified. The protocol was immunoSEQ multiplex PCR, while the TCRdb copy is restricted to in-frame clones and leaves out a portion. In the table there are 30,000 to 35,000 clones, about 80% of which are singletons. Antigen-specific CD4+ T cells were first expanded with viral peptide pools by the ViraFEST assay and only then sequenced. The culture ran for approximately 9 days before CD4+ T cells were isolated. In the vaccine recipients, nucleocapsid antibodies were negative and there was no prior SARS-CoV-2 infection. The sample comes from a study of vaccination effects on CD4 cells after COVID-19. Whole-study findings and limits: Convalescent patients were scarce in the study, and it lacked early post-infection timepoints.

This CDR3 spans 14 amino acids. V was pared by 4 bases and J by 0 bases, with 10 bases between. Germline loops: CDR1 SGDLS, CDR2 YYNGEE. The chain carries TRBV9 and TRBJ1-2; D ambiguous. This clonotype was obtained from a human donor who received a COVID-19 vaccine. Source: CD4+ T cells from PBMCs cultured with HCoV-OC43 spike peptides, taken before COVID-19 vaccination. Subset noted: HCoV-OC43 spike overlapping peptide pool stimulation. DNA of the CDR3: TGTGCCAGCAGCCCGTCCGGGGCTAACTATGGCTACACCTTC. Protein: CASSPSGANYGYTF.